This TCR beta chain is drawn from a study of blood T cells in healthy people across ages. Study overall: About one barcoded beta molecule per two T cells was captured by template switching. Whole-study findings and limits: PBMCs that were unsorted prevented a conclusive naive versus antigen-experienced comparison. As age increased, TCR beta diversity per million T cells fell in a roughly linear fashion.

The use of a sample-barcoded 5' primer and a J-beta primer mix characterized a second PCR of 7 to 11 cycles. MiXCR was run by TCRdb on the 5' RACE reads, yielding one entry per CDR3 protein. The data hold around 670,000 distinct CDR3 sequences, with about 30% observed a single time. Concerning this clonotype: Its antigen is currently unknown. The junction departs from germline at one end; a sequencing error may be responsible.

This CDR3 has 12 amino acids. From germline, CDR1 is SGHTA and CDR2 FQGNSA. Extractions gave at least 5 micrograms of total RNA per sample. Specimen: blood. This TCR derives from a woman over 75 in good health. V is TRBV7-2 and J is TRBJ2-5; D is uncertain. The better agreement between TRBJ2-7 and the DNA end casts doubt on the J call. CDR3 loop: CASSSQRYEQYF. CDR3 sequence (DNA): TGTGCCAGTAGCTCCCAACGGTACGAGCAGTACTTC.